What follows are 9 T cell receptor beta chains derived from one specimen sequenced in a study of cytomegalovirus exposure and HLA in healthy donors. With 60 Vbeta and 13 Jbeta primers, the PCR was carried out. The table came from immunoSEQ multiplex PCR; TCRdb's copy has only in-frame clones and leaves some out. Here the sample spans 150,000 or so clones, approximately 85% being singletons. The material sequenced was PBMCs. These receptors were taken from a man aged 18 to 35 in good health and CMV-seropositive.

V usage is TRBV5-4 and J usage is TRBJ2-3; no reliable D call. The V end was cut by 0 bases, the J end by 4 bases, with 12 bases between. The CDR3 contains 15 residues. CDR1 is SGHNT and CDR2 is YYREEE in the germline V gene (reference sequence). CDR3 amino acids: CASSLATTLADTQYF. In DNA form, the CDR3 reads TGTGCCAGCAGCTTGGCCACAACGCTGGCAGATACGCAGTATTTT.

The V gene is TRBV5-1, the J gene TRBJ1-6, with D perhaps TRBD1 (6 bases). This CDR3 has 15 residues. Germline V gives CDR1 SGHRS, CDR2 YFSETQ. The V end was cut by 4 bases, the J end by 9 bases, with 17 bases between. As DNA, the CDR3 is TGCGCCAGCAGCGAAACAGGGTCGCAGCGTTCACCCCTCCACTTT. As protein: CASSETGSQRSPLHF.

V gene TRBV6-4 combines with J gene TRBJ1-5, with unresolved D. Deletions cut 3 bases from V and 1 base from J, with 4 bases between. Per germline, CDR1 MRHNA and CDR2 SNTAGT. This CDR3 spans 13 amino acids. Here the CDR3 DNA reads TGTGCCAGCAGTGAGGGCAGCAATCAGCCCCAGCATTTT. Translating it yields CASSEGSNQPQHF.

CDR3 coding DNA: TGTGCCAGCAGCCCTAGACCCCAAGAGACCCAGTACTTC. This sequence encodes CASSPRPQETQYF. The chain employs TRBV5-6 and TRBJ2-5; D gene uncertain. CDR1 is SGHDT, CDR2 YYEEEE, per germline. The CDR3 has 13 amino acids. Trimming removed 4 bases from V and 1 base from J, with 8 bases in between. The variable domain in full, with the rest retrieved from reference TRBV5-6 and TRBJ2-5, is DAGVTQSPTHLIKTRGQQVTLRCSPKSGHDTVSWYQQALGQGPQFIFQYYEEEERQRGNFPDRFSGHQFPNYSSELNVNALLLGDSALYLCASSPRPQETQYFGPGTRLLVL.

V is TRBV18 and J is TRBJ2-5; 8 bases align to TRBD1. CDR3 length: 15 amino acids. Germline V gives CDR1 KGHSH, CDR2 LQKENI. Trimming took 4 bases from V and 6 from J; bases not matched to a gene: 10. CDR3 region: CASSQGGQVIKTQYF. The CDR3 nucleotides are TGTGCCAGCTCACAAGGGGGACAGGTCATAAAGACCCAGTACTTC.

The V and J genes are TRBV27 and TRBJ1-2; 9 bases are shared with TRBD1. V lost 7 bases, J lost 3 bases, and 6 bases stayed unmatched. Germline values: CDR1 MNHEY, CDR2 SMNVEV (reference sequence). This CDR3 comprises 14 residues. In DNA, the CDR3 is TGTGCCAGCAAAGTCGGGACAGGGCACTATGGCTACACCTTC. This encodes CASKVGTGHYGYTF.

The gene calls are TRBV10-3 and TRBJ2-5; tentatively, D is TRBD2 (6 bases). V gave up 6 bases and J gave up 5 bases, with 19 bases separating them. CDR3 length: 15 amino acids. CDR1 is ENHRY, CDR2 SYGVKD, per germline. The CDR3 region is CAISGRLEGSETQYF. CDR3 DNA sequence: TGTGCCATCAGCGGCCGACTAGAGGGAAGTGAGACCCAGTACTTC.

The V gene is TRBV19, the J gene TRBJ2-1, with D possibly matching TRBD2 (6 bases). The V end was cut by 4 bases, the J end by 1 base, with 8 bases between. CDR3 length: 14 amino acids. The germline V gene encodes CDR1 LNHDA and CDR2 SQIVND (reference sequence). For the CDR3, the DNA is TGTGCCAGTAGTAGGGGGGTGTCCTACAATGAGCAGTTCTTC. Translation: CASSRGVSYNEQFF.

The chain couples TRBV29-1 to TRBJ2-5, with TRBD1 as a possible D gene (6 bases). Matching the DNA end better, TRBJ2-7 makes the J call doubtful. Germline values: CDR1 SQVTM, CDR2 ANQGSEA. This CDR3 is built from 12 residues. The CDR3 spells CSVAEQGSEQYF. DNA for the CDR3: TGCAGCGTTGCCGAACAGGGATCCGAGCAGTACTTC.